Shown below are 30 T cell receptor beta chains from a single sample sequenced in a study of cytomegalovirus exposure and HLA in healthy donors (dated by TCRdb to 2016 to 2017). Library preparation was by the immunoSEQ multiplex PCR assay. The multiplex PCR relied on a mix of 60 forward primers for TCR Vbeta segments and 13 reverse primers for TCR Jbeta segments. Imported from immuneACCESS, the table was reduced by TCRdb to in-frame sequences with V and J called. These copies leave out some clones; in studies compared against another copy, an unresolved V gene accounts for under half, and the cause of the remainder is not known. Present in this sample are approximately 190,000 clones, more than 65% of which were seen just once. Of the sample, 3% to 4% is held by the ten largest clones. Sequenced material: PBMCs. These receptors were collected from a man aged 45-65 years in good health and CMV-seronegative.

The table lists this clone with a count of one. The chain uses TRBV10-1 and TRBJ1-1, with TRBD1 as a possible D gene (5 bases). Germline loops: CDR1 WNHNN, CDR2 SYGVQD (reference sequence). The CDR3 runs to 13 residues. V was clipped by 3 bases and J by 4 bases, with 9 bases between them. The CDR3: CASSDGGGTEAFF. As DNA, the CDR3 is TGCGCCAGCAGTGACGGGGGGGGCACTGAAGCTTTCTTT.

This sequence joins TRBV7-3 and TRBJ2-2; D is unclear. Germline V CDR1 and CDR2: SGHTA, FQGTGA. This CDR3 region has 14 residues. V was clipped by 1 base and J by 6 bases, with 9 bases between them. The CDR3 region is CASSLNPRAGELFF. The CDR3 bases are TGTGCCAGCAGCTTAAACCCTAGAGCCGGGGAGCTGTTTTTT.

The CDR3 region has the DNA TGTGCCAGCAGTTCCCCGACAGGGCCCTACGAGCAGTACTTC. Translating gives CASSSPTGPYEQYF. This chain joins TRBV28 and TRBJ2-7, with 7 bases matching TRBD1. The V gene's germline CDR1 is MDHEN and CDR2 SYDVKM. The CDR3 has 14 residues. J gave up 2 bases and V 4 bases, and 5 bases lay outside the gene matches.

This clone was seen only a few times. The V gene is TRBV7-9, the J gene TRBJ1-6, with TRBD1 identical over 7 bases. This CDR3 region has 15 residues. The V segment lost 0 bases and the J segment 7 bases; nucleotides outside the gene matches: 3. Germline V gene lookup returns CDR1 SEHNR and CDR2 FQNEAQ (reference sequence). The CDR3 spells CASSLATGLNSPLHF. DNA of the CDR3: TGTGCCAGCAGCTTAGCGACAGGGTTAAATTCACCCCTCCACTTT. Based on the CDR3 plus reference TRBV7-9 and TRBJ1-6, the full variable domain is DTGVSQNPRHKITKRGQNVTFRCDPISEHNRLYWYRQTLGQGPEFLTYFQNEAQLEKSRLLSDRFSAERPKGSFSTLEIQRTEQGDSAMYLCASSLATGLNSPLHFGNGTRLTVT.

The chain is built from TRBV5-6 and TRBJ2-5; perhaps TRBD2 as D (6 bases). Germline V gives CDR1 SGHDT, CDR2 YYEEEE. This CDR3 is built from 13 residues. V was clipped by 3 bases and J by 7 bases, with 13 bases between them. The CDR3 protein is CASSSGDPGTQYF. The CDR3 DNA reads as TGTGCCAGCAGCTCGGGAGATCCGGGGACCCAGTACTTC.

J is TRBJ2-7 and V is TRBV5-6; D remains ambiguous. Germline CDR1 reads SGHDT; CDR2 reads YYEEEE. The V end lost 0 bases, the J end lost 1 base, and 5 bases lay between the germline ends. The CDR3 has 13 amino acids. CDR3 loop: CASSLGSSYEQYF. CDR3 DNA sequence: TGTGCCAGCAGCTTGGGTAGTTCCTACGAGCAGTACTTC. The variable domain in full, completed from reference TRBV5-6 and TRBJ2-7, reads DAGVTQSPTHLIKTRGQQVTLRCSPKSGHDTVSWYQQALGQGPQFIFQYYEEEERQRGNFPDRFSGHQFPNYSSELNVNALLLGDSALYLCASSLGSSYEQYFGPGTRLTVT.

The chain is built from TRBV25-1 and TRBJ1-2; 10 nucleotides align to TRBD1. This CDR3 spans 18 amino acids. The V gene end was trimmed by 1 base and the J gene end by 8 bases; junction bases not matched to a gene: 16. Germline V gives CDR1 MGHDK, CDR2 SYGVNS. CDR3 nucleotide sequence: TGTGCCAGCAGTGAATGGGCCGGGACAGGGGAGCTGCAGGGAGGCTACACCTTC. Residues: CASSEWAGTGELQGGYTF.

The CDR3 spells CASTGGGFYEQYF. The CDR3 nucleotides read TGTGCCAGCACTGGCGGGGGATTCTACGAGCAGTACTTC. The rearrangement links TRBV2 to TRBJ2-7, with 7 positions matching TRBD2. Trimming removed 7 bases from V and 3 bases from J; junction bases left unmatched: 6. The germline V gene encodes CDR1 SNHLY and CDR2 FYNNEI. The CDR3 contains 13 residues.

The J gene is TRBJ2-2, the V gene TRBV5-4; 10 bases fit TRBD1. The CDR3 runs to 16 residues. J was trimmed by 3 bases and V by 1 base; bases with no gene match: 3. CDR1 and CDR2 (germline): SGHNT, YYREEE (reference sequence). The CDR3: CASSLYGTGDTGELFF. The CDR3 DNA reads TGTGCCAGCAGCTTGTACGGGACAGGGGACACCGGGGAGCTGTTTTTT.

This rearrangement joins TRBV7-9 to TRBJ2-5; a possible D gene is TRBD1 (5 bases). The CDR3 contains 16 residues. The germline V gene has CDR1 SEHNR and CDR2 FQNEAQ (reference sequence). The V gene lost 1 base and the J gene lost 1 base, with 13 bases spanning the gap. CDR3 protein: CASSLGQGSRQETQYF. CDR3 DNA sequence: TGTGCCAGCAGCTTAGGGCAGGGAAGTCGCCAAGAGACCCAGTACTTC. Variable domain in full (rest from reference TRBV7-9 and TRBJ2-5): DTGVSQNPRHKITKRGQNVTFRCDPISEHNRLYWYRQTLGQGPEFLTYFQNEAQLEKSRLLSDRFSAERPKGSFSTLEIQRTEQGDSAMYLCASSLGQGSRQETQYFGPGTRLLVL.

CDR3 protein: CAIQGNSQWSNYGYTF. CDR3 nucleotide sequence: TGTGCCATCCAGGGGAACAGCCAATGGTCTAACTATGGCTACACCTTC. This chain uses TRBV10-3 with TRBJ1-2, with D possibly being TRBD1 (6 bases). The CDR3 consists of 16 residues. Germline V gene sequence: CDR1 ENHRY, CDR2 SYGVKD. The V end was cut by 8 bases, the J end by 0 bases, with 19 bases between.

This clone was seen a handful of times. The chain employs TRBV5-1 and TRBJ2-7; 7 bases are a match to TRBD1. With 4 bases clipped from V and 4 bases from J, the junction kept 8 bases outside the gene matches. CDR3 length: 14 residues. The germline gives CDR1 SGHRS, CDR2 YFSETQ. CDR3 sequence: CASSPDTGEYEQYF. CDR3 coding DNA: TGCGCCAGCAGCCCTGATACAGGGGAATACGAGCAGTACTTC.

This chain uses TRBV15 with TRBJ2-7, with a possible D match to TRBD1 (6 bases). The CDR3 spans 17 residues. CDR1 and CDR2 from the germline V gene are LNHNV and YYDKDF (reference sequence). V was cut by 0 bases and J by 5 bases, with 20 bases left in between. CDR3 DNA sequence: TGTGCCACCAGCAGAGATCTTAGGGACATACGGTTCGACGAGCAGTACTTC. Translating it yields CATSRDLRDIRFDEQYF.

The rearrangement uses TRBV9 and TRBJ2-2; D may be TRBD1 (6 bases). Germline CDR1 SGDLS, CDR2 YYNGEE. Trimming removed 4 bases from V and 4 bases from J, with 11 bases in between. The CDR3 runs to 14 residues. CDR3: CASSLTTGTGELFF. CDR3 DNA: TGTGCCAGCAGCCTTACGACAGGCACCGGGGAGCTGTTTTTT.

The chain employs TRBV9 and TRBJ1-5; a possible D gene is TRBD1 (5 bases). Germline V gene lookup returns CDR1 SGDLS and CDR2 YYNGEE. V dropped 0 bases and J dropped 7 bases, with 14 bases sitting between them. The CDR3 extends over 15 amino acids. The DNA for the CDR3 is TGTGCCAGCAGCGTAGATGGACGGACAAGCCAGCCCCAGCATTTT. Encoded protein: CASSVDGRTSQPQHF.

The chain joins TRBV19 to TRBJ1-5; D unclear. The CDR3 consists of 13 residues. The V end lost 0 bases, the J end lost 7 bases, and 7 bases lay between the germline ends. Per the germline V gene, CDR1 is LNHDA and CDR2 is SQIVND (reference sequence). The CDR3 region is CASSIDRWQPQHF. The CDR3 region has the DNA TGTGCCAGTAGTATAGATCGGTGGCAGCCCCAGCATTTT.

The CDR3 region has the DNA TGTGCCAGCAGTGGCGTAAATAGTGAAAAACTGTTTTTT. Amino acid sequence: CASSGVNSEKLFF. The V call is TRBV2, the J call TRBJ1-4; D is undetermined. CDR1 and CDR2 (germline): SNHLY, FYNNEI. The V and J ends lost 4 bases and 7 bases respectively, with 10 bases between them. CDR3 size: 13 residues.

V is TRBV27 and J is TRBJ1-5; weak D call: TRBD1 (5 bases). The CDR3 has 14 residues. V shed 5 bases and J shed 4 bases, with 12 bases lying between them. Per germline, CDR1 MNHEY and CDR2 SMNVEV (reference sequence). The CDR3 here is CASSPGAGNQPQHF. The CDR3, as DNA: TGTGCCAGCAGTCCCGGGGCGGGAAATCAGCCCCAGCATTTT.

This rearrangement joins TRBV7-9 to TRBJ1-6, with D tentatively TRBD1 (6 bases). V was trimmed by 5 bases and J by 14 bases, leaving 13 bases between them. The CDR3 extends over 12 amino acids. From germline, CDR1 is SEHNR and CDR2 FQNEAQ (reference sequence). The CDR3 DNA is TGTGCCAGCAGCCCCATCACAGGGTCCCTCCACTTT. Its protein product is CASSPITGSLHF.

V usage is TRBV30 and J usage is TRBJ1-6; perhaps TRBD1 as D (5 bases). Trimming took 3 bases from V and 7 from J, leaving 10 bases between them. The CDR3 contains 13 residues. Germline V gene sequence: CDR1 GTSNPN, CDR2 SVGIG (reference sequence). CDR3 sequence: CAWRAGGNSPLHF. For the CDR3, the DNA is TGTGCCTGGAGAGCGGGGGGGAATTCACCCCTCCACTTT.

The CDR3 spells CASSLGDNYGYTF. CDR3 nucleotide sequence: TGTGCCAGCAGTCTAGGTGATAACTATGGCTACACCTTC. The V and J genes are TRBV5-5 and TRBJ1-2; no definite D call. Germline V gene lookup returns CDR1 SGHKS and CDR2 YYEKEE (reference sequence). Trimming took 5 bases from V and 1 from J, leaving 9 bases between them. The CDR3 extends over 13 amino acids.

The chain recombines TRBV5-6 with TRBJ1-1, with unresolved D. V lost 5 bases and J lost 5, with 13 bases in between. CDR1 SGHDT and CDR2 YYEEEE come from the germline V gene. The CDR3 loop spans 13 amino acids. The CDR3 DNA follows: TGTGCCAGCAGTTTCGACCCGGGAACTGAAGCTTTCTTT. The encoded protein is CASSFDPGTEAFF.

V and J are TRBV4-2 and TRBJ2-7, with 9 bases matching TRBD1. Germline V CDR1 and CDR2: LGHNA, YNFKEQ. V lost 0 bases and J lost 2; bases outside the gene matches: 5. The CDR3 length is 16 residues. Here the CDR3 DNA reads TGTGCCAGCAGCCAAGAGGGGGGACAGGGACCCTACGAGCAGTACTTC. This sequence encodes CASSQEGGQGPYEQYF.

The rearrangement uses TRBV7-9 and TRBJ2-3, with TRBD2 matching over 12 bases. The CDR3 sequence is 16 residues long. The ends lost 1 base at V and 4 bases at J; junction bases unmatched: 3. Germline V lookup: CDR1 SEHNR, CDR2 FQNEAQ (reference sequence). Here the CDR3 reads CASSLGTSGAADTQYF. The CDR3 bases are TGTGCCAGCAGCTTAGGGACTAGCGGGGCCGCAGATACGCAGTATTTT.

This chain joins TRBV27 and TRBJ2-1; 13 nucleotides agree with TRBD2. Germline assignment: CDR1 MNHEY and CDR2 SMNVEV (reference sequence). Losses at the gene ends were 2 bases for V and 8 bases for J; bases not matched to a gene: 6. The CDR3 consists of 16 residues. In DNA, the CDR3 is TGTGCCAGCAGTTTAACGGGGACTAGCGGGGACTATGAGCAGTTCTTC. Translation gives CASSLTGTSGDYEQFF.

This rearrangement joins TRBV7-2 to TRBJ2-7; the D gene is possibly TRBD2 (6 bases). From germline, CDR1 is SGHTA and CDR2 FQGNSA. This CDR3 comprises 14 residues. V was clipped by 0 bases and J by 6 bases, with 12 bases between them. The CDR3 bases are TGTGCCAGCAGCTTAGCCGGGACTGGGTCCGAGCAGTACTTC. As protein: CASSLAGTGSEQYF.

The chain combines TRBV7-2 with TRBJ1-1; no clear D. Per germline, CDR1 SGHTA and CDR2 FQGNSA. The CDR3 is 15 amino acids. V lost 2 bases, J lost 1 base, and 11 bases lay in between. The CDR3 sequence is CASSLLGATNTEAFF. In DNA form, the CDR3 reads TGTGCCAGCAGCTTACTGGGCGCGACGAACACTGAAGCTTTCTTT.

This chain connects TRBV7-8 to TRBJ1-1; the D gene is possibly TRBD1 (6 bases). Trimming took 3 bases from V and 5 from J, leaving 10 bases between them. Germline V lookup: CDR1 SGHVS, CDR2 FQNEAQ. The CDR3 loop spans 13 amino acids. The CDR3 here is CASSFPGVTEAFF. DNA of the CDR3: TGTGCCAGCAGCTTTCCAGGGGTGACTGAAGCTTTCTTT.

The CDR3 spells CASSFSSSSGANVLTF. The CDR3 nucleotides read TGCGCCAGCAGCTTTTCCAGTTCTTCTGGGGCCAACGTCCTGACTTTC. The chain joins TRBV5-1 to TRBJ2-6; D is undetermined. The germline CDR1 and CDR2 sequences are SGHRS and YFSETQ. This CDR3 has 16 amino acids. Trimming removed 2 bases at V and 1 base at J, with 10 bases between.

This chain connects TRBV7-9 to TRBJ1-2; unclear D gene. V was cut by 1 base and J by 4 bases, with 4 bases left in between. CDR1 SEHNR and CDR2 FQNEAQ come from the germline V gene (reference sequence). This CDR3 has 12 amino acids. This CDR3 reads CASSLDTYGYTF. The CDR3 coding sequence is TGTGCCAGCAGCTTAGACACCTATGGCTACACCTTC.